The clone carrying this T cell receptor (beta chain) was observed at least ten times. This entry is derived from a study of Graves' ophthalmopathy and Graves' hyperthyroidism. This CDR3 comprises 15 residues. Germline V lookup: CDR1 MNHEY, CDR2 SVGEGT. The ends were cut back, 3 bases at V and 3 bases at J, with 14 bases in the middle. The TCR beta CDR3 regions underwent amplification from RNA transcripts. RT-PCR in the first round used HTBI primers; a second-round multiplex PCR followed. TCRdb independently ran MiXCR on the multiplex PCR reads; one entry per CDR3 protein. This sample has approximately 500,000 distinct CDR3 sequences, with approximately 15% found just once.

The TCR sequence derives from a woman aged 30 to 39 with Graves' ophthalmopathy. The chain is built from TRBV6-2 or TRBV6-3 and TRBJ1-1; no firm D call. Sample: blood. CDR3 region: CASSYPPPRDTEAFF. CDR3 nucleotides: TGTGCCAGCAGTTATCCCCCGCCGCGGGACACTGAAGCTTTCTTT.